This T cell receptor (beta chain) emerged from a study of blood T cell repertoires in COVID-19 (dated by TCRdb to the early 2020s). About the study as a whole: Collaborator samples came from the United States, Italy and Spain and covered acute and convalescent phases of COVID-19. The prospective study material was composed of cDNA or gDNA derived from T cells, B-cell-depleted T cells, or PBMCs. The dataset comprised deeply sampled blood TCRbeta repertoires from subjects exposed to, actively infected with, or recovered from COVID-19. Nearly every sample came with metadata listing a de-identified subject ID, COVID-19 status, age in years and sex. Samples came from the ongoing ImmuneRACE study (first 160 participants) plus 1,254 subjects from 6 global collaborators. HLA class I and class II types, where available, came from metadata supplied by the sample provider rather than from assay-based typing. The repertoires were released in a freely available public database intended as a resource for research on the immune response to SARS-CoV-2. Study-wide findings and limitations: Clinical and demographic metadata were provided uncurated, with the amount varying by source and participant.

TCRbeta CDR3 regions were amplified from genomic DNA using the immunoSEQ Assay, a bias-controlled multiplex PCR. Per the original workflow: The number of nucleated cells in each sample was estimated from the amplification of reference gene primers within the assay. To quantify the absolute abundance of each unique TCRbeta CDR3 rearrangement, sequence reads were collapsed and filtered. For each sample, productive Simpson clonality was calculated as the square root of Simpson's diversity index over productive rearrangements. This immuneACCESS table, as held by TCRdb, lists in-frame sequences with V and J called but not all clones. Of the missing ones, under half trace to an unresolved V gene in checked studies; the others have no known cause. V, J and clone size were drawn from that table, and D and trimming were deduced from the DNA. Within this sample are 100,000 to 150,000 clones, with over 75% of them counted one time only. The ten largest clones add up to around 3.4% of the sample.

As regards this clone: Its antigen is currently not known. The input lacks base qualities; no much larger clone sits a single base away.

Including cysteine and phenylalanine, the CDR3 has 12 amino acids. Solely the CDR3 DNA is kept, with 36 bases framed from the first base. Germline trimming amounts to 4 bases on V and 8 bases on J, with 2 as the count of junction bases outside the gene matches. CDR1 WSHSY and CDR2 SAAADI are derived from the germline V gene. Collaborating institutions collected whole blood in K2EDTA tubes following their own protocols. For TCRbeta analysis, collaborators shipped samples as frozen whole blood, isolated PBMCs, or DNA extracted from either of those sample types. The TCR was taken from a woman in her sixties with acute or convalescent COVID-19. The sample taken for sequencing was peripheral blood. This chain joins TRBV10-2 to TRBJ2-1, and 7 junctional nucleotides match TRBD1. CDR3 sequence: CASSGQGDEQFF. In nucleotide form, the sequence is TGCGCCAGCAGTGGACAGGGCGATGAGCAGTTCTTC.